The rows below give T cell receptor beta chains drawn from one sample of a study of vaccination effects on CD4 cells after COVID-19. Antigens for these TCRs are unknown. Here immunoSEQ multiplex PCR was the method, and the copy in TCRdb shows in-frame clones only, minus some. This table holds roughly 23,000 clones, about 63% found once. The sample was CD4+ T cells from PBMCs cultured with HCoV-NL63 spike peptides, taken before COVID-19 vaccination. The receptors were gathered from a human donor who received a COVID-19 vaccine. The CDR3 runs from the conserved cysteine through the conserved F or W. Each record gives: V gene, J gene, D gene, clone size, CDR3 DNA, CDR3 protein. The D gene is left open where the match is weak. Size is omitted from some rows. Given values are once, few, many or a class for expanded clones.

>TRBV9|TRBJ2-1|TRBD1|.
TGTGCCAGCAGCGTGACCGGACAGGGGGCGAACAATGAGCAGTTCTTC
CASSVTGQGANNEQFF
>TRBV2|TRBJ2-1|TRBD2|once
TGTGCCAGCAGTACTAGCGCGCTATACAATGAGCAGTTCTTC
CASSTSALYNEQFF
>TRBV6-5|TRBJ2-2|.|.
TGTGCCAGCAGTTACGGGCGGGAGAACACCGGGGAGCTGTTTTTT
CASSYGRENTGELFF
>TRBV6-4|TRBJ2-1|TRBD2|few
TGTGCCAGCAGTGACGGACTAGCGGGCGGCAATGAGCAGTTCTTC
CASSDGLAGGNEQFF
>TRBV24-1|TRBJ2-3|TRBD2|.
TGTGCCACCAGTGATCCGACTAGCGGTTTAGTCTTCGGAGCAGATACGCAGTATTTT
CATSDPTSGLVFGADTQYF
>TRBV29-1|TRBJ1-2|.|.
TGCAGCGTTGAAGGGGGCTTCTATGGCTACACCTTC
CSVEGGFYGYTF
>TRBV19|TRBJ2-5|.|.
TGTGCCAGTGGAGGGTCAGGGGAGGTGGAGACCCAGTACTTC
CASGGSGEVETQYF
>TRBV2|TRBJ2-7|TRBD2|few
TGTGCCAGCAGTGTTGGTTACGGGACTAGGGCCTACGAGCAGTACTTC
CASSVGYGTRAYEQYF
>TRBV3-1/TRBV3-2|TRBJ2-2|.|.
TGTGCCAGCAGCCACAACACCGGGGAGCTGTTTTTT
CASSHNTGELFF
>TRBV6-5|TRBJ1-2|.|few
TGTGCCAGCAGTTTGGGCGGAGGGGTTGATGGCTACACCTTC
CASSLGGGVDGYTF
>TRBV9|TRBJ2-1|.|.
TGTGCCAGCAGCGTTGATCCCAGGGTGTCCTACAATGAGCAGTTCTTC
CASSVDPRVSYNEQFF
>TRBV20-1|TRBJ1-3|.|.
TGCAGTGCTAGGGTGAGAAACACCATATATTTT
CSARVRNTIYF
>TRBV18|TRBJ1-6|.|.
TGTGCCAGCTCACCACCGAATTCACCCCTCCACTTT
CASSPPNSPLHF
>TRBV4-1|TRBJ1-5|.|.
TGCGCCAGCAGCCAAGGGTCGACAGGTTTACAGCCCCAGCATTTT
CASSQGSTGLQPQHF
>TRBV24-1|TRBJ1-5|TRBD1|.
TGTGCCGCGCCACCTACGGACAGGTTCAATCAGCCCCAGCATTTT
CAAPPTDRFNQPQHF
>TRBV7-9|TRBJ2-5|.|once
TGTGCCAGCAGCTTATACCTCCCTGACCAAGAGACCCAGTACTTC
CASSLYLPDQETQYF
>TRBV10-1|TRBJ2-1|.|.
TGCGCCAGCAGTGAAATGCGGGGCTTGCCCCACCTGCACAATGAGCAGTTCTTC
CASSEMRGLPHLHNEQFF
>TRBV3-1/TRBV3-2|TRBJ1-6|TRBD1|.
TGTGCCAGCAGCCAAGTGTCGGGACAGGGTTCACCCCTCCACTTT
CASSQVSGQGSPLHF
>TRBV18|TRBJ2-7|.|.
TGTGCCAGCTCATTTCGGGACTCCGTCTACGAGCAGTACTTC
CASSFRDSVYEQYF
>TRBV11-2|TRBJ2-3|.|.
TGTGCCAGCAGCTTAGCCGGCACAGATACGCAGTATTTT
CASSLAGTDTQYF
>TRBV4-1|TRBJ1-6|TRBD1|.
TGCGCCAGCAGCCAAGTTGGGACAGGGGTACCCCTCCACTTT
CASSQVGTGVPLHF
>TRBV7-9|TRBJ2-5|.|.
TGTGCCAGCAGCTTAGTCCAAGAGACCCAGTACTTC
CASSLVQETQYF
>TRBV7-9|TRBJ1-6|.|.
TGTGCCAGCAGCTTAGGTGATTCACCCCTCCACTTT
CASSLGDSPLHF
>TRBV12-2|TRBJ2-1|.|once
TGTGCAAGTCGCTCTAGACTAGCGGGGAGCTCCTACAATGAGCAGTTCTTC
CASRSRLAGSSYNEQFF
>TRBV2|TRBJ2-5|.|.
TGTGCCAGCACCGGGCGAGAGACCCAGTACTTC
CASTGRETQYF
>TRBV3-1/TRBV3-2|TRBJ2-3|TRBD2|.
TGTGCCAGCAGCCAACTGTTAGCGGGGTTAGGCACAGATACGCAGTATTTT
CASSQLLAGLGTDTQYF
>TRBV30|TRBJ2-3|.|.
TGTGCCTGGAGTGTAAATGACGGAGATACGCAGTATTTT
CAWSVNDGDTQYF
>TRBV3-1/TRBV3-2|TRBJ2-3|.|.
TGTGCCAGCAGCCAAGCGGGCGGCACAGATACGCAGTATTTT
CASSQAGGTDTQYF
>TRBV5-5|TRBJ1-1|TRBD1|few
TGTGCCAGCAGCTTCGGGACAGGGGGCCTTTTCAAAGCTTTCTTT
CASSFGTGGLFKAFF
>TRBV2|TRBJ1-5|.|.
TGTGCCAGCAGTCTAACCAGAGGGCACAATCAGCCCCAGCATTTT
CASSLTRGHNQPQHF
>TRBV3-1/TRBV3-2|TRBJ2-3|.|.
TGTGCCAGCAGCCAAAGGCCCTCGGTTGTCGGAGTCACAGATACGCAGTATTTT
CASSQRPSVVGVTDTQYF
>TRBV6-1|TRBJ2-3|TRBD2|.
TGTGCCAGCAGTGAAGCGGGGGGGAGCACAGATACGCAGTATTTT
CASSEAGGSTDTQYF
>TRBV18|TRBJ2-3|.|.
TGTGCCAGCTCACCTATATCCGGGAGTGATACGCAGTATTTT
CASSPISGSDTQYF
>TRBV24-1|TRBJ2-1|.|few
TGTGCCACCAGTGTTTCCCCCTATCGTTTCCCCTCCGAAGGGCAGTTCTTC
CATSVSPYRFPSEGQFF
>TRBV7-9|TRBJ1-3|.|.
TGTGCCAGCAGCTTAGGACAGGTGACTTCTGGAAACACCATATATTTT
CASSLGQVTSGNTIYF